One T cell receptor beta chain is described in this entry. The antigen remains unidentified. The germline V gene has CDR1 SEHNR and CDR2 FQNEAQ (reference sequence). Trimming took 1 base from V and 6 from J, leaving 7 bases between them. The CDR3 is 12 amino acids. The entry originates in a study of CD8+CD57+ T cells in acquired aplastic anemia. On the study more broadly: Sorted CD4+ and CD8+ cells yielded DNA averaging approximately 3 ug. The average read count for CD4+ cells in healthy donors was 8.5 million to 12 million.

The use of genomic DNA as template underpinned the TCR beta VDJ and CDR3 profiling. MiXCR was run by TCRdb on the reads, yielding one entry per CDR3 protein. Among fewer than 70,000 distinct CDR3 sequences listed, approximately 50% were seen once. Study-wide results and caveats: Comparison of patients with controls identified approximately 28 shared CD8+ CDR3 sequences. The study found no significant CD8+ Simpson's diversity difference between patients and controls.

Sequencing was performed on sorted CD4+, CD8+, or CD8+CD57+ T cells (not recorded which) from PBMCs. The rearrangement links TRBV7-9 to TRBJ2-7, with D unclear. The receptor was derived from a human donor in good health, serving as a control. This CDR3 is CASSLVPCEQYF. The CDR3, as DNA: TGTGCCAGCAGCTTAGTCCCCTGCGAGCAGTACTTC. The full variable domain, rest sourced from reference TRBV7-9 and TRBJ2-7, is DTGVSQNPRHKITKRGQNVTFRCDPISEHNRLYWYRQTLGQGPEFLTYFQNEAQLEKSRLLSDRFSAERPKGSFSTLEIQRTEQGDSAMYLCASSLVPCEQYFGPGTRLTVT.